One sample yielded the 25 T cell receptor beta chains listed below, sequenced in a study of molecular identifiers for immune sequencing clone quantification. TCRdb called the PCR reads again in MiXCR, with one record for every CDR3 protein. The table shows around 480,000 distinct CDR3 sequences, with 25% occurring only once. The sequenced sample consisted of naive CD8+ T cells from blood, with Jurkat cell RNA spiked in. Noted subset: FACS-sorted CD8+CD4-CCR7+CD45RA+ naive T cells. The receptors were sampled from a human donor in good health. Some libraries in this study had Jurkat cell RNA spiked in.

Comments on this clonotype: At one boundary the junction diverges from the germline segment, which might be a read error. The V and J genes are TRBV15 and TRBJ1-6; D gene uncertain. The CDR3 spans 12 residues. CDR1 and CDR2 (germline): LNHNV, YYDKDF (reference sequence). The CDR3: CATSRDLSPLLF. The CDR3, as DNA: TGTGCCACCAGCAGAGATCTGTCACCCCTCCTCTTT.

This clonotype was counted ten times or more. The rearrangement links TRBV28 to TRBJ2-7, with 9 bases lining up with TRBD2. V shed 6 bases, J shed 6 bases, and the junction held 3 bases outside the gene matches. Germline-derived CDR1 and CDR2 are MDHEN and SYDVKM. The CDR3 extends over 12 amino acids. CDR3 DNA: TGTGCCAGCAGCGGACTAGCGCCCGAGCAGTACTTC. Amino acids: CASSGLAPEQYF.

This chain connects TRBV5-6 to TRBJ1-2; no clear D. Germline V gene lookup returns CDR1 SGHDT and CDR2 YYEEEE. V lost 0 bases to trimming and J lost 1 base, with 7 bases between them. The CDR3 has 14 amino acids. CDR3 DNA sequence: TGTGCCAGCAGCTTGGAGGGCTTTAACTATGGCTACACCTTC. Residues: CASSLEGFNYGYTF.

This clonotype occurred many times. The chain combines TRBV7-9 with TRBJ1-1; D is undetermined. CDR1 is SEHNR and CDR2 is FQNEAQ in the germline V gene (reference sequence). This CDR3 contains 15 residues. V was pared by 2 bases and J by 1 base, with 11 bases between. The CDR3 spells CASSLFTGTNTEAFF. Here the CDR3 DNA reads TGTGCCAGCAGCTTATTTACGGGAACGAACACTGAAGCTTTCTTT.

In its sample, this clonotype was seen many times. The J gene is TRBJ1-1, the V gene TRBV7-9, with 9 bases aligning to TRBD1. The junction had 9 bases not matched to a gene; V was cut back by 4 bases and J by 6 bases. The CDR3 has 15 amino acids. Germline V gene lookup returns CDR1 SEHNR and CDR2 FQNEAQ (reference sequence). CDR3 sequence: CASSSSTGGRAEAFF. The CDR3 DNA sequence: TGTGCCAGCAGCTCATCGACAGGGGGAAGGGCTGAAGCTTTCTTT.

Concerning this clonotype: This may arise from a read error, as a much more abundant clone is one base away. The chain has TRBV27 and TRBJ2-4; 7 bases agree with TRBD1. This CDR3 region has 11 residues. The germline CDR1 and CDR2 sequences are MNHEY and SMNVEV (reference sequence). With 5 bases clipped from V and 12 bases from J, the junction kept 4 bases outside the gene matches. The CDR3 nucleotides read TGTGCCAGCAGTATGGGGGACAGTCAGTACTTC. Protein sequence: CASSMGDSQYF.

The gene calls are TRBV27 and TRBJ2-3, with D maybe TRBD1 (7 bases). The CDR3 runs to 15 residues. Germline V lookup: CDR1 MNHEY, CDR2 SMNVEV (reference sequence). Trimming removed 7 bases at V and 1 base at J, with 15 bases between. The chain's CDR3 is CASTNTGEGTDTQYF. The CDR3 DNA follows: TGTGCCAGCACCAACACAGGGGAGGGCACAGATACGCAGTATTTT.

This clonotype came up many times. The rearrangement links TRBV5-6 to TRBJ2-5; D possibly corresponds to TRBD2 (5 bases). Germline values: CDR1 SGHDT, CDR2 YYEEEE. V was cut by 4 bases and J by 5 bases, with 21 bases left in between. The CDR3 runs 16 residues. CDR3 nucleotides: TGTGCCAGCAGCCCCTTGGAGGACGGGCGGCTGGAGACCCAGTACTTC. As protein: CASSPLEDGRLETQYF.

Comments on this clonotype: Just one base apart from a much larger clone, this may be a read error. The chain has TRBV6-5 and TRBJ2-7; D might be TRBD1 or TRBD2, each matching 5 bases. The CDR3 has 13 amino acids. CDR1 is MNHEY, CDR2 SVGAGI, per germline. The V and J ends lost 0 bases and 9 bases respectively, with 12 bases between them. CDR3 sequence: CASSYSGPDGQYF. CDR3 nucleotides: TGTGCCAGCAGTTACTCGGGACCTGACGGGCAGTACTTC.

This chain links TRBV7-2 with TRBJ2-7; D gene ambiguous. Germline V gives CDR1 SGHTA, CDR2 FQGNSA. The germline V and J ends were trimmed by 6 bases and 7 bases, with 10 bases remaining between them. The CDR3 loop spans 11 amino acids. The CDR3 DNA sequence: TGTGCCAGCAGTTCTTTCCCGGAGCAGTACTTC. This codes for CASSSFPEQYF.

This rearrangement joins TRBV27 to TRBJ1-1; a weak D match, TRBD1 (5 bases). CDR3 size: 13 residues. V dropped 5 bases and J dropped 1 base, with 8 bases sitting between them. From germline, CDR1 is MNHEY and CDR2 SMNVEV (reference sequence). CDR3 DNA: TGTGCCAGCAGTCACACAGGGAACACTGAAGCTTTCTTT. Translated: CASSHTGNTEAFF.

The chain recombines TRBV9 with TRBJ1-2; perhaps TRBD1 as D (6 bases). Germline CDR1 is SGDLS and CDR2 is YYNGEE. V dropped 3 bases and J dropped 7 bases, with 16 bases sitting between them. CDR3 length: 14 amino acids. In DNA, the CDR3 is TGTGCCAGCAGCGCCGGATCGAGGACAGCTGGCTACACCTTC. Amino acids: CASSAGSRTAGYTF.

This clonotype appeared once. The chain joins TRBV27 to TRBJ1-5, with TRBD1 matching 8 bases. The trim removed 5 bases at V and 9 bases at J, leaving 9 bases unmatched. The CDR3 is 14 residues long. Per the germline V gene, CDR1 is MNHEY and CDR2 is SMNVEV (reference sequence). CDR3 sequence (DNA): TGTGCCAGCAGTGTGACAGGGGTTGGGGGGCCCCAGCATTTT. Its translation is CASSVTGVGGPQHF.

On this clonotype itself: A single base separates this from a much larger clone, so it may be a read error. The chain is built from TRBV5-1 and TRBJ2-7, with a possible D match to TRBD1 (6 bases). V was trimmed by 5 bases and J by 5 bases, leaving 14 bases between them. The CDR3 runs to 13 residues. The germline V gene has CDR1 SGHRS and CDR2 YFSETQ. The CDR3 sequence: CASRGDIPHEQYF. CDR3 nucleotides: TGCGCCAGCAGGGGGGACATACCCCACGAGCAGTACTTC.

A note on this clonotype: A single base separates this from a much larger clone, so it may be a read error. This sequence joins TRBV5-1 and TRBJ1-5; perhaps TRBD1 as D (5 bases). This CDR3 has 22 residues. In germline, CDR1 is SGHRS, CDR2 YFSETQ. V lost 4 bases and J lost 0, with 32 bases in between. DNA of the CDR3: TGCGCCAGCAGCCCCACCGGGACCGTTCCATCCGGACTACCCCATAGCAATCAGCCCCAGCATTTT. Translating it yields CASSPTGTVPSGLPHSNQPQHF.

On this clonotype itself: A read error may be the cause here, since a much bigger clone is one base away. The CDR3 does not close with the conserved phenylalanine or tryptophan, likely indicating a read error. The V call is TRBV29-1, the J call TRBJ2-7; possible D gene TRBD1, 5 bases. The germline CDR1 and CDR2 sequences are SQVTM and ANQGSEA. V lost 6 bases, J lost 4 bases, and 10 bases lay in between. The CDR3 contains 11 residues. The CDR3 DNA sequence: TGCAGCGTCGAGCAGGGTTACGAGCAGTACCTC. Protein: CSVEQGYEQYL.

Note on this clonotype: The junction differs from germline at one of its ends, possibly a read error. The chain combines TRBV7-9 with TRBJ2-5; possibly TRBD1 for D (6 bases). CDR1 and CDR2 (germline): SEHNR, FQNEAQ (reference sequence). The length of the CDR3 is 14 residues. In nucleotides, the CDR3 is TGTGCCGGCAGCTTTCCGGGACATCAAGAGACCCAGTACTTC. This encodes CAGSFPGHQETQYF.

The rearrangement links TRBV6-5 to TRBJ1-1; TRBD1 is a possible D gene (6 bases). The germline V and J ends were trimmed by 6 bases and 2 bases, with 16 bases remaining between them. The CDR3 length is 15 residues. Germline V gene sequence: CDR1 MNHEY, CDR2 SVGAGI. The CDR3 nucleotides read TGTGCCAGCAGCCCCTCCACAGGGATTAACACTGAAGCTTTCTTT. This translates into CASSPSTGINTEAFF.

About this clonotype: A clone one base away is much larger, so this may be a read error. The chain recombines TRBV4-3 with TRBJ2-5; D unresolved. Germline CDR1 reads LGHNA; CDR2 reads YSLEER. Trimming shortened V by 2 bases and J by 0 bases, and 7 bases separated the two germline ends. The CDR3 length is 14 residues. CDR3 in DNA: TGCGCCAGCAGCCAAAAGATGGACCAAGAGACCCAGTACTTC. It is translated as CASSQKMDQETQYF.

Concerning this clonotype itself: This may be a read error: a much more frequent sequence differs by one nucleotide. The chain couples TRBV7-9 to TRBJ2-1; no firm D call. CDR1 is SEHNR and CDR2 is FQNEAQ in the germline V gene (reference sequence). The V gene lost 7 bases and the J gene lost 8 bases, with 15 bases spanning the gap. The CDR3 runs 13 residues. The CDR3 DNA reads as TGTGCCAGCACCCCCCCGGCGATCGATGAGCAGTTCTTC. It codes for CASTPPAIDEQFF. Based on the CDR3 plus reference TRBV7-9 and TRBJ2-1, the full variable domain is DTGVSQNPRHKITKRGQNVTFRCDPISEHNRLYWYRQTLGQGPEFLTYFQNEAQLEKSRLLSDRFSAERPKGSFSTLEIQRTEQGDSAMYLCASTPPAIDEQFFGPGTRLTVL.

The chain recombines TRBV9 with TRBJ2-3; TRBD1 aligns across 10 bases. Germline V gives CDR1 SGDLS, CDR2 YYNGEE. V lost 0 bases to trimming and J lost 4 bases; unmatched junction nucleotides: 2. There are 15 residues in the CDR3. DNA for the CDR3: TGTGCCAGCAGCGTAGCCGGGACAGGGGCAGATACGCAGTATTTT. This sequence encodes CASSVAGTGADTQYF.

In its sample, this clonotype was seen a few times. The V and J genes are TRBV11-2 and TRBJ2-1; 10 bases fit TRBD2. CDR1 and CDR2 (germline): SGHAT, FQNNGV. CDR3 length equals 14 residues. V lost 1 base to trimming and J lost 9 bases; unmatched junction nucleotides: 3. CDR3 protein: CASSLASSGSEQFF. CDR3 sequence (DNA): TGTGCCAGCAGCTTAGCTTCTAGCGGGAGTGAGCAGTTCTTC.

The CDR3 protein is CASSQAGDTGELFF. DNA of the CDR3: TGTGCCAGCAGCCAGGCGGGAGACACCGGGGAGCTGTTTTTT. This chain uses TRBV9 with TRBJ2-2; the match to TRBD2 covers 7 bases. V shed 4 bases, J shed 3 bases, and the junction held 3 bases outside the gene matches. The germline CDR1 and CDR2 sequences are SGDLS and YYNGEE. This CDR3 is 14 amino acids long. Using reference TRBV9 and TRBJ2-2 for the parts outside the CDR3, the full variable domain is DSGVTQTPKHLITATGQRVTLRCSPRSGDLSVYWYQQSLDQGLQFLIQYYNGEERAKGNILERFSAQQFPDLHSELNLSSLELGDSALYFCASSQAGDTGELFFGEGSRLTVL.

This clonotype was picked up a small number of times. The J gene is TRBJ2-7, the V gene TRBV4-1, with D perhaps given as TRBD1 or TRBD2 (5 bases each). CDR3 length equals 14 residues. The germline CDR1 and CDR2 sequences are MGHRA and YSYEKL. The V gene lost 4 bases and the J gene lost 0 bases, with 10 bases spanning the gap. This CDR3 is CASSPKGSSYEQYF. The CDR3 nucleotides are TGCGCCAGCAGCCCCAAGGGGAGCTCCTACGAGCAGTACTTC.

This rearrangement joins TRBV11-2 to TRBJ2-7, with D uncertain. The CDR3 totals 15 residues. Trimming removed 0 bases from V and 0 bases from J, with 9 bases in between. Germline V gene lookup returns CDR1 SGHAT and CDR2 FQNNGV. CDR3 sequence (DNA): TGTGCCAGCAGCTTAGAGGTATGGAGCTCCTACGAGCAGTACTTC. Its protein product is CASSLEVWSSYEQYF.